This is a list of T cell receptor beta chains from one sample in a study of PD-1 blockade in classical Hodgkin lymphoma. Measured with immunoSEQ multiplex PCR; TCRdb has only the in-frame clones, and not every one. This repertoire shows fewer than 15,000 clones, roughly 86% found once; its top ten account for 30% to 45%. The sequenced sample was peripheral blood mononuclear cells (PBMCs), obtained at baseline. These receptors all come from a human donor with classical Hodgkin lymphoma. CDR3s include the opening cysteine and the closing phenylalanine or tryptophan. A D gene is named only where the DNA matches it firmly.

d_call v_call cdr3_aa
. TRBV4-1 CASSQEGSDTQYF
TRBD2 TRBV10-2 CASRTSGYPYEQYF
TRBD1 TRBV7-9 CASSQGDRVNQPQHF
. TRBV7-9 CASSLGGFRTNYGYTF
TRBD2 TRBV28 CASSNPGLASYEQYF
TRBD2 TRBV5-1 CASRGLAGGDNEQFF
. TRBV6-6 CASRADQPQHF
. TRBV28 CASSLDTSPSNQPQHF
. TRBV27 CASSTHSMTYEQYF
. TRBV27 CATSRDSQYYEQYF
. TRBV28 CASSSLGLINTEAFF
. TRBV7-6 CASSSGFSYEQYF
. TRBV27 CASSWAMGTEAFF
. TRBV6-4 CASSDHGDPGSAYGYTF
TRBD2 TRBV2 CASTQGWGTSVLRTGELFF
TRBD2 TRBV6-4 CASSLASGSPDEQFF
. TRBV5-4 CASSFPGLGHTQYF
TRBD2 TRBV11-3 CASSPGGKEAETQYF
TRBD1 TRBV5-4 CASSLTGVTDTQYF
. TRBV18 CASSPRRNYGYTF
TRBD2 TRBV7-6 CASSLSAGSHEQYF
. TRBV5-6 CASSLWEGFTEAFF
. TRBV10-1 CASSESGAVQYF
TRBD1 TRBV11-2 CASRRPGQGDSPLHF
. TRBV19 CASSIDLRVGQPQHF
TRBD1 TRBV19 CASRNAGGEQFF
TRBD1 TRBV5-1 CASSLGQGSHEQYF
. TRBV7-3 CASSQQISNGQMNTEAFF
. TRBV5-1 CASSPIGTTGELFF
TRBD1 TRBV19 CASSKRQGHNEKLFF
. TRBV7-3 CASSLQNSNTGELFF
. TRBV30 CAWTRGAYQETQYF
. TRBV2 CASSVDRQTGGNTIYF
. TRBV11-2 CASSLKTRPPIDNEQFF
. TRBV18 CASSPREKRDSPLHF
. TRBV7-8 CASSLVDSYGYTF
TRBD2 TRBV19 CATKRDGVYNEQFF
. TRBV4-3 CASSLLNQPDTEAFF
TRBD1 TRBV5-1 CASSVTGTGDGYTF
. TRBV5-1 CASNERAGDTDTQYF
. TRBV11-1 CASTPRYSSYEQYF
. TRBV30 CAWREQVGRPYNEQFF
. TRBV18 CASSPDKIYGYTF
TRBD1 TRBV9 CASSVATGQGADTQYF
. TRBV5-5 CASSLGPDNSYYEQYF
. TRBV6-1 CASKGSNYGYTF
. TRBV2 CASSGGQGADTQYF
TRBD2 TRBV4-1 CASSQDGASGRRGKETQYF
TRBD1 TRBV29-1 CSAARTGGAHLVKDTQYF